These 29 T cell receptor beta chains share one sample of origin, sequenced in a study of neurological immune-mediated disorders. One entry per CDR3 protein, called by TCRdb with MiXCR from the 5' RACE reads. Here the sample spans roughly 30,000 distinct CDR3 sequences, around 10% being singletons. Sequenced sample: PBMCs. The receptors were sampled from a woman between 55 and 75 years old in good health.

The sample holds many counts of this clonotype. The chain employs TRBV28 and TRBJ1-5, with TRBD1 as a possible D gene (5 bases). Germline assignment: CDR1 MDHEN and CDR2 SYDVKM. V dropped 8 bases and J dropped 5 bases, with 10 bases sitting between them. This CDR3 contains 12 residues. The CDR3 loop is CASGGWDQPQHF. As DNA, the CDR3 is TGTGCCAGCGGGGGGTGGGATCAGCCCCAGCATTTT. The entire variable domain, with the rest obtained from reference TRBV28 and TRBJ1-5, is as follows: DVKVTQSSRYLVKRTGEKVFLECVQDMDHENMFWYRQDPGLGLRLIYFSYDVKMKEKGDIPEGYSVSREKKERFSLILESASTNQTSMYLCASGGWDQPQHFGDGTRLSIL.

In this sample, this clonotype turned up many times. V and J are TRBV4-2 and TRBJ2-4; TRBD1 matches at 7 bases. V shed 0 bases and J 6 bases; nucleotides not matched to a gene: 5. The germline gives CDR1 LGHNA, CDR2 YNFKEQ. This CDR3 spans 15 amino acids. In nucleotides, the CDR3 is TGTGCCAGCAGCCAAGATGCGACAGGGCCAAACATTCAGTACTTC. Amino acids: CASSQDATGPNIQYF.

With regard to this clonotype: At one boundary the junction diverges from the germline segment, which might be a read error. The chain is built from TRBV5-1 and TRBJ2-1; weak D call: TRBD2 (5 bases). The germline CDR1 and CDR2 sequences are SGHRS and YFSETQ. The length of the CDR3 is 13 residues. CDR3 nucleotides: TGCGCCGGCAGCCCGGGATGGGGAACTGAGCAGTTCTTC. It is translated as CAGSPGWGTEQFF.

This clonotype was detected once. This chain uses TRBV29-1 with TRBJ2-4; tentatively, D is TRBD1 (7 bases). V gave up 7 bases and J gave up 8 bases, with 15 bases separating them. CDR3 length: 12 residues. Germline CDR1 is SQVTM and CDR2 is ANQGSEA. CDR3 DNA sequence: TGCAGCGCCACAGACAGGGAGGACATTCAGTACTTC. It encodes CSATDREDIQYF.

This clonotype has a count of ten or more. The chain carries TRBV20-1 and TRBJ1-2, with D possibly TRBD1 on 5 matching bases. This CDR3 is 14 amino acids long. The germline V gene encodes CDR1 DFQATT and CDR2 SNEGSKA (reference sequence). V shed 6 bases and J shed 4 bases, with 18 bases lying between them. CDR3 loop: CSAFRTGGIYGYTF. CDR3 DNA: TGCAGTGCCTTTCGTACCGGGGGGATCTATGGCTACACCTTC.

Of note for this clonotype: The junction shows a germline mismatch at one end, possibly a read error. The chain has TRBV20-1 and TRBJ2-1; 8 bases map to TRBD2. There are 16 residues in the CDR3. Germline CDR1 DFQATT, CDR2 SNEGSKA (reference sequence). CDR3 in amino acids: CSARETSVDFYNEQFF. The CDR3 nucleotides read TGCAGTGCTCGAGAGACTAGCGTGGACTTCTACAATGAGCAGTTCTTC.

This clonotype was seen ten or more times. The chain uses TRBV4-2 and TRBJ2-7; 7 bases line up with TRBD2. CDR3 size: 18 residues. The V segment lost 0 bases and the J segment 1 base; nucleotides outside the gene matches: 12. CDR1 and CDR2 (germline): LGHNA, YNFKEQ. The CDR3 is CASSQDRSSGLPSYEQYF. The CDR3 DNA is TGTGCCAGCAGCCAAGATAGGTCTAGCGGACTTCCTTCCTACGAGCAGTACTTC.

In its sample, this clonotype was seen many times. This sequence joins TRBV4-3 and TRBJ2-7, with 8 bases that match TRBD1. This CDR3 comprises 15 residues. J was trimmed by 7 bases and V by 0 bases; bases with no gene match: 8. Per germline, CDR1 LGHNA and CDR2 YSLEER. The CDR3 sequence: CASSQEAQGAWEQYF. CDR3 in DNA: TGCGCCAGCAGCCAAGAGGCGCAGGGGGCGTGGGAGCAGTACTTC.

The sample holds many counts of this clonotype. The rearrangement uses TRBV5-1 and TRBJ2-1; 7 bases align to TRBD1. This CDR3 is built from 15 residues. The V gene's germline CDR1 is SGHRS and CDR2 YFSETQ. Trimming at V came to 4 bases and at J to 8 bases, leaving 12 bases not matched to a gene. CDR3 DNA: TGCGCCAGCAGCCTGACAGGGTCGGATGTGGATGAGCAGTTCTTC. Its protein is CASSLTGSDVDEQFF.

The chain couples TRBV20-1 to TRBJ2-7; D call uncertain. This CDR3 has 13 amino acids. V lost 1 base and J lost 2, with 9 bases in between. Germline CDR1 DFQATT, CDR2 SNEGSKA (reference sequence). In DNA form, the CDR3 reads TGCAGTGCTAGAGTAAAGGGTACCTACGAGCAGTACTTC. As protein: CSARVKGTYEQYF.

In its sample, this clonotype was seen many times. The V and J genes are TRBV9 and TRBJ2-2, with TRBD1 as a possible D gene (5 bases). From germline, CDR1 is SGDLS and CDR2 YYNGEE. This CDR3 region has 17 residues. Between the trimmed V and J ends, which lost 0 bases and 1 base, there was a span of 13 bases. Here the CDR3 DNA reads TGTGCCAGCAGCGTAGAGGAAGGACACTTGAACACCGGGGAGCTGTTTTTT. Its protein is CASSVEEGHLNTGELFF.

This clonotype was recorded many times. The rearrangement uses TRBV6-5 and TRBJ1-1; D is unresolved. The V gene's germline CDR1 is MNHEY and CDR2 SVGAGI. The germline V and J ends were trimmed by 6 bases and 7 bases, with 15 bases remaining between them. This CDR3 has 13 amino acids. The CDR3 here is CASRSREGGEAFF. The CDR3 coding sequence is TGTGCCAGCAGGTCCCGGGAGGGCGGTGAAGCTTTCTTT.

This clonotype was picked up many times. The V gene is TRBV12-3 or TRBV12-4, the J gene TRBJ1-4; possible D gene TRBD1, 5 bases. V lost 5 bases and J lost 0, with 7 bases in between. The CDR3 has 14 residues. In nucleotides, the CDR3 is TGTGCCAGCAGTCTACAGGCAACTAATGAAAAACTGTTTTTT. Amino acids: CASSLQATNEKLFF.

This clonotype was counted at least ten times. The V call is TRBV20-1, the J call TRBJ1-6; D uncertain. The V end was cut by 3 bases, the J end by 5 bases, with 23 bases between. The CDR3 consists of 18 residues. CDR1 DFQATT and CDR2 SNEGSKA come from the germline V gene (reference sequence). CDR3 DNA sequence: TGCAGTGCTAGTAGAGATCGTCCAGGCTGGCCCAATAATTCACCCCTCCACTTT. Residues: CSASRDRPGWPNNSPLHF.

This clonotype was recorded at least ten times. The chain employs TRBV7-2 and TRBJ1-6; possibly TRBD1 for D (6 bases). Trimming stripped 5 bases from V and 9 bases from J, with 14 bases between. Germline CDR1 reads SGHTA; CDR2 reads FQGNSA. This CDR3 is built from 14 residues. CDR3 in amino acids: CASSPEQGTSPLHF. CDR3 sequence (DNA): TGTGCCAGCAGCCCCGAGCAGGGGACTTCACCCCTCCACTTT.

This clonotype has ten or more counts. The V and J genes are TRBV24-1 and TRBJ2-2; D remains ambiguous. The CDR3 loop spans 13 amino acids. The germline V gene encodes CDR1 KGHDR and CDR2 SFDVKD. V lost 7 bases to trimming and J lost 8 bases, with 13 bases between them. CDR3 loop: CATRDTVSGELFF. CDR3 nucleotide sequence: TGTGCCACCAGGGATACCGTTAGTGGGGAGCTGTTTTTT.

At least ten counts were recorded for this clonotype. The rearrangement joins TRBV7-6 to TRBJ2-3, with 8 nucleotides matching TRBD2. Germline V CDR1 and CDR2: SGHVS, FNYEAQ. V lost 5 bases, J lost 2 bases, and 12 bases stayed unmatched. The CDR3 sequence is 17 residues long. CDR3 amino acids: CASSLPSRGGSTDTQYF. The CDR3 coding sequence is TGTGCCAGCAGCCTCCCAAGTCGGGGGGGCTCCACAGATACGCAGTATTTT. Complete variable domain (other parts from reference TRBV7-6 and TRBJ2-3): GAGVSQSPRYKVTKRGQDVALRCDPISGHVSLYWYRQALGQGPEFLTYFNYEAQQDKSGLPNDRFSAERPEGSISTLTIQRTEQRDSAMYRCASSLPSRGGSTDTQYFGPGTRLTVL.

J is TRBJ1-5 and V is TRBV7-2, with D possibly matching TRBD1 (5 bases). CDR3 length equals 20 residues. Trimming removed 5 bases at V and 0 bases at J, with 26 bases between. Germline V CDR1 and CDR2: SGHTA, FQGNSA. The CDR3 DNA follows: TGTGCCAGCAGCCCAAGGCTCGGCACGGGGACCAGTTTTAGCAATCAGCCCCAGCATTTT. This encodes CASSPRLGTGTSFSNQPQHF.

The CDR3, as DNA: TGTGCCAGCAGCCCTAGCGGGGGCGCCACCGGGGAGCTGTTTTTT. Amino acids: CASSPSGGATGELFF. The rearrangement joins TRBV7-9 to TRBJ2-2; 10 bases fit TRBD2. The CDR3 contains 15 residues. V dropped 5 bases and J dropped 4; count of bases not matched to a gene: 4. The germline V gene has CDR1 SEHNR and CDR2 FQNEAQ (reference sequence). Filled out from reference TRBV7-9 and TRBJ2-2, the complete variable domain reads DTGVSQNPRHKITKRGQNVTFRCDPISEHNRLYWYRQTLGQGPEFLTYFQNEAQLEKSRLLSDRFSAERPKGSFSTLEIQRTEQGDSAMYLCASSPSGGATGELFFGEGSRLTVL.

This clonotype came up many times. V usage is TRBV7-3 and J usage is TRBJ1-2; D not resolved. The V gene lost 2 bases and the J gene lost 8 bases, with 12 bases spanning the gap. The germline V gene has CDR1 SGHTA and CDR2 FQGTGA. This CDR3 has 13 amino acids. CDR3 region: CASSLEASGGYTF. In nucleotides, the CDR3 is TGTGCCAGCAGCTTAGAGGCTTCGGGAGGCTACACCTTC.

This clonotype was found many times. The chain is built from TRBV11-1 and TRBJ1-6; D possibly corresponds to TRBD1 (6 bases). V was pared by 5 bases and J by 7 bases, with 15 bases between. CDR3 length: 15 residues. Germline V gene lookup returns CDR1 SGHAT and CDR2 FQDESV (reference sequence). The CDR3 is CASSPAGHYNSPLHF. As DNA, the CDR3 is TGTGCCAGCAGCCCGGCGGGACATTACAATTCACCCCTCCACTTT.

Ten or more counts support this clonotype. This chain links TRBV29-1 with TRBJ1-2; a weak D match, TRBD1 (5 bases). CDR1 is SQVTM, CDR2 ANQGSEA, per germline. The CDR3 loop spans 14 amino acids. Trimming left V 6 bases short and J 0 bases short, with 14 bases between. The CDR3 DNA reads TGCAGCGTCCACCCGGACATATCTAACTATGGCTACACCTTC. Amino acid sequence: CSVHPDISNYGYTF.

This clonotype appeared many times. This chain uses TRBV20-1 with TRBJ2-1; the match to TRBD2 covers 8 bases. This CDR3 has 17 amino acids. Per germline, CDR1 DFQATT and CDR2 SNEGSKA (reference sequence). V lost 0 bases to trimming and J lost 0 bases; unmatched junction nucleotides: 7. This chain's CDR3 is CSAREAPGGGSYNEQFF. The CDR3 nucleotides are TGCAGTGCTAGAGAAGCTCCCGGGGGGGGCTCCTACAATGAGCAGTTCTTC.

This chain joins TRBV5-1 and TRBJ2-7, with D perhaps TRBD2 (6 bases). The V end was cut by 4 bases, the J end by 6 bases, with 11 bases between. CDR1 is SGHRS and CDR2 is YFSETQ in the germline V gene. CDR3 length: 12 residues. The CDR3 DNA is TGCGCCAGCAGCGGTACTAGCTGCGAGCAGTACTTC. Translating it yields CASSGTSCEQYF.

This clonotype was recorded many times. This CDR3 reads CASSPGLRLGQYF. In DNA, the CDR3 is TGTGCCAGCTCACCCGGTCTCCGTCTCGGGCAGTACTTC. The chain uses TRBV18 and TRBJ2-7, with D hard to call. CDR1 and CDR2 (germline): KGHSH, LQKENI. Trimming took off 3 bases at V and 9 bases at J, with 15 bases between the two ends. The CDR3 covers 13 residues.

By share, this clonotype ranks as medium-sized. The rearrangement joins TRBV7-2 to TRBJ1-5; no definite D call. CDR3 length: 15 amino acids. The germline V gene encodes CDR1 SGHTA and CDR2 FQGNSA. V was cut by 3 bases and J by 3 bases, with 12 bases left in between. CDR3: CASSLDDGYNQPQHF. The CDR3 coding sequence is TGTGCCAGCAGCTTGGACGACGGCTACAATCAGCCCCAGCATTTT.

This clonotype was counted many times. The chain uses TRBV9 and TRBJ2-3; 8 bases are a match to TRBD1. Germline loops: CDR1 SGDLS, CDR2 YYNGEE. V gave up 3 bases and J gave up 5 bases; unmatched junction bases: 5. This CDR3 comprises 14 residues. Here the CDR3 DNA reads TGTGCCAGCAGCGAGAGACAGGGGAAAGATACGCAGTATTTT. Protein: CASSERQGKDTQYF.

There are many counts of this clonotype. This chain links TRBV5-1 with TRBJ1-5; D possibly corresponds to TRBD1 (5 bases). The CDR3 loop spans 14 amino acids. V lost 0 bases and J lost 7, with 11 bases in between. Per germline, CDR1 SGHRS and CDR2 YFSETQ. CDR3 coding DNA: TGCGCCAGCAGCTTGGCCGTGGGGGACCAGCCCCAGCATTTT. Amino acids: CASSLAVGDQPQHF.

There are many counts of this clonotype. The CDR3 is CASSAAGRNTEAFF. The CDR3 region has the DNA TGCGCCAGCAGCGCCGCGGGACGGAACACTGAAGCTTTCTTT. V is TRBV5-1 and J is TRBJ1-1; D might be TRBD1 (5 bases). The ends were cut back, 4 bases at V and 1 base at J, with 11 bases in the middle. This CDR3 has 14 amino acids. In germline, CDR1 is SGHRS, CDR2 YFSETQ.